Below are 12 T cell receptor beta chains sequenced from a single sample in a study of early T cells in non-severe SARS-CoV-2 infection (dated by TCRdb to 2020 to 2023). Libraries were prepared through 5' RACE. For sequencing, a NextSeq 500 was employed. In-frame beta chains were kept once TCRdb had trimmed the public reads at Q25 with fastp and called clones with MiXCR. Rows matching on CDR3 protein sequence are summarized as one entry with the most common DNA and genes. Counted in this sample were 74,000 or so distinct CDR3 sequences; roughly 10% of them appeared once. Of the sample, 3.5% to 4.5% falls within the top ten clones. Sequencing input: whole blood. Every receptor here comes from an adult who was a healthcare worker with PCR-confirmed SARS-CoV-2 infection or an uninfected control (not recorded which).

This clonotype was counted ten times or more. The CDR3 region is CASSFTSGGYEQYF. CDR3 DNA sequence: TGCGCCAGCAGCTTTACTAGCGGGGGTTACGAGCAGTACTTC. The chain has TRBV5-1 and TRBJ2-7; 11 nucleotides line up with TRBD2. CDR1 is SGHRS and CDR2 is YFSETQ in the germline V gene. With V trimmed by 2 bases and J by 4 bases, 2 bases remained unmatched. This CDR3 has 14 residues.

The V and J genes are TRBV11-2 and TRBJ2-5; D assignment may be TRBD1 or TRBD2 (5 bases each). Germline lookup yields CDR1 SGHAT and CDR2 FQNNGV. This CDR3 has 14 residues. Between the trimmed V and J ends, which lost 5 bases and 7 bases, there was a span of 17 bases. CDR3 loop: CASSPGRRGGTQYF. The CDR3 DNA reads as TGTGCCAGCAGCCCGGGACGGCGTGGAGGGACCCAGTACTTC.

In this sample, this clonotype turned up a few times. V is TRBV3-1 and J is TRBJ1-1; D is ambiguous. Per germline, CDR1 LGHDT and CDR2 YNNKEL (reference sequence). The CDR3 consists of 15 residues. V was clipped by 1 base and J by 1 base, with 10 bases between them. The CDR3 protein is CASSQGPGRNTEAFF. CDR3 sequence (DNA): TGTGCCAGCAGCCAAGGTCCAGGACGGAACACTGAAGCTTTCTTT.

This clonotype was counted at least ten times. This chain uses TRBV20-1 with TRBJ1-2; tentatively, D is TRBD1 (5 bases). Trimming shortened V by 3 bases and J by 8 bases, and 19 bases separated the two germline ends. CDR1 and CDR2 from the germline V gene are DFQATT and SNEGSKA (reference sequence). The CDR3 is made up of 14 amino acids. CDR3 bases: TGCAGTGCTAGTGCGCAGGGAAATATTGGAGGCTACACCTTC. Its protein is CSASAQGNIGGYTF.

The table lists this clonotype with many counts. V and J are TRBV7-6 and TRBJ2-2; 10 bases align to TRBD1. Germline V gene lookup returns CDR1 SGHVS and CDR2 FNYEAQ. The CDR3 spans 16 residues. V lost 5 bases, J lost 3 bases, and 6 bases stayed unmatched. CDR3 amino acids: CASSPLGTGDTGELFF. In nucleotides, the CDR3 is TGTGCCAGCAGCCCCCTCGGGACAGGGGACACCGGGGAGCTGTTTTTT.

The V and J genes are TRBV7-2 and TRBJ2-7, with D perhaps TRBD2 (7 bases). Deletions cut 5 bases from V and 3 bases from J, with 20 bases between. CDR3 length equals 16 residues. CDR1 is SGHTA, CDR2 FQGNSA, per germline. DNA of the CDR3: TGTGCCAGCAGCCCGAGGGGGGGACTAAGTATCTACGAGCAGTACTTC. Translation: CASSPRGGLSIYEQYF.

This clonotype was counted at least ten times. The V call is TRBV2, the J call TRBJ2-7; 10 bases align to TRBD1. In germline, CDR1 is SNHLY, CDR2 FYNNEI. The V segment lost 3 bases and the J segment 3 bases; nucleotides outside the gene matches: 2. There are 14 residues in the CDR3. The CDR3 region has the DNA TGTGCCAGCAGTGAGGGACAGGGGCGCTACGAGCAGTACTTC. Translation: CASSEGQGRYEQYF. Drawing the rest from reference TRBV2 and TRBJ2-7, the complete variable domain is EPEVTQTPSHQVTQMGQEVILRCVPISNHLYFYWYRQILGQKVEFLVSFYNNEISEKSEIFDDQFSVERPDGSNFTLKIRSTKLEDSAMYFCASSEGQGRYEQYFGPGTRLTVT.

This clonotype was counted at least ten times. The gene calls are TRBV7-2 and TRBJ1-1, with no clear D. The V gene lost 2 bases and the J gene lost 0 bases, with 7 bases spanning the gap. The CDR3 covers 14 residues. Per germline, CDR1 SGHTA and CDR2 FQGNSA. CDR3 DNA: TGTGCCAGCAGCTTATTACGGATGAACACTGAAGCTTTCTTT. Its translation is CASSLLRMNTEAFF.

This clonotype was picked up many times. This chain connects TRBV20-1 to TRBJ1-2; D is possibly TRBD1 (5 bases). The CDR3 loop spans 15 amino acids. Deletions cut 0 bases from V and 0 bases from J, with 11 bases between. Germline V gene data show CDR1 as DFQATT and CDR2 as SNEGSKA (reference sequence). The CDR3 reads CSARDIRVTNYGYTF. The CDR3 region has the DNA TGCAGTGCTAGAGATATCAGGGTCACTAACTATGGCTACACCTTC.

This clonotype was detected only a few times. The chain carries TRBV19 and TRBJ1-1; D perhaps matches TRBD1 (5 bases). V lost 3 bases and J 4 bases, leaving 12 bases between the germline ends. The CDR3 is made up of 14 amino acids. Germline V gene lookup returns CDR1 LNHDA and CDR2 SQIVND (reference sequence). CDR3 sequence: CASSIVDGATEAFF. DNA for the CDR3: TGTGCCAGTAGTATCGTCGATGGGGCCACTGAAGCTTTCTTT.

This clonotype was seen more than once but under ten times. The chain has TRBV7-9 and TRBJ2-2, with 11 bases fitting TRBD2. The CDR3 has 17 amino acids. Germline V lookup: CDR1 SEHNR, CDR2 FQNEAQ (reference sequence). The V and J ends lost 5 bases and 4 bases, in that order; junction bases with no gene match: 9. CDR3 nucleotide sequence: TGTGCCAGCAGCCGATGGACTAGCGGGTTCACCACCGGGGAGCTGTTTTTT. This translates into CASSRWTSGFTTGELFF.

This clonotype was counted between two and nine times. J is TRBJ2-2 and V is TRBV24-1; TRBD2 matches at 13 bases. The CDR3 covers 16 residues. The J segment lost 4 bases and the V segment lost 2 bases, leaving 0 bases of the junction unmatched. CDR1 and CDR2 from the germline V gene are KGHDR and SFDVKD. The chain's CDR3 is CATSDWTSGSTGELFF. CDR3 bases: TGTGCCACCAGTGATTGGACTAGCGGGAGCACCGGGGAGCTGTTTTTT.